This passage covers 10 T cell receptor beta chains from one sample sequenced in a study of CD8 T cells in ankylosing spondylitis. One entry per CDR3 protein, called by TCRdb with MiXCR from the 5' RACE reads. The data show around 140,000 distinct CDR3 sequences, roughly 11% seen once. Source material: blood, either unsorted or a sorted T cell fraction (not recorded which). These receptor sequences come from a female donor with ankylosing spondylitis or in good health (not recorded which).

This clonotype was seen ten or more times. CDR3 sequence: CASSLGYPPRSYNEQFF. CDR3 in DNA: TGCGCCAGCAGCTTGGGGTATCCACCCCGCTCCTACAATGAGCAGTTCTTC. J is TRBJ2-1 and V is TRBV5-1; D unclear. The CDR3 runs to 17 residues. Germline V lookup: CDR1 SGHRS, CDR2 YFSETQ. V was shortened by 0 bases and J by 0 bases, with 13 bases between the two germline ends.

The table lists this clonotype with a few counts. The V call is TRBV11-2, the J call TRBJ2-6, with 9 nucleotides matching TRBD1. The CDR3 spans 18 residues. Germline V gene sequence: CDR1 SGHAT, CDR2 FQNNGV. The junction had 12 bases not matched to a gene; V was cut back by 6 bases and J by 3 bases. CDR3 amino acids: CASSFLPGQGLGANVLTF. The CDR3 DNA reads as TGTGCCAGCAGTTTTCTGCCGGGACAGGGACTTGGGGCCAACGTCCTGACTTTC. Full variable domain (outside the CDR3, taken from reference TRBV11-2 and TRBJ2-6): EAGVAQSPRYKIIEKRQSVAFWCNPISGHATLYWYQQILGQGPKLLIQFQNNGVVDDSQLPKDRFSAERLKGVDSTLKIQPAKLEDSAVYLCASSFLPGQGLGANVLTFGAGSRLTVL.

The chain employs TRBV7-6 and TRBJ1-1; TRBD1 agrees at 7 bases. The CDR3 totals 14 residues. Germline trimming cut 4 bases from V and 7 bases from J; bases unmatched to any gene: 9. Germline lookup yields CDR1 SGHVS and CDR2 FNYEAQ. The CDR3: CASSSGQLMGEAFF. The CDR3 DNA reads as TGTGCCAGCAGCTCGGGACAGCTGATGGGTGAAGCTTTCTTT.

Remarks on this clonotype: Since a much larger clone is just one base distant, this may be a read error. The CDR3 loop reads CASSLTGDEQHF. CDR3 nucleotides: TGTGCCAGCAGCTTAACAGGGGACGAGCAGCACTTC. The rearrangement links TRBV7-9 to TRBJ2-7; 7 nucleotides match TRBD1. Germline loops: CDR1 SEHNR, CDR2 FQNEAQ (reference sequence). The CDR3 runs to 12 residues.

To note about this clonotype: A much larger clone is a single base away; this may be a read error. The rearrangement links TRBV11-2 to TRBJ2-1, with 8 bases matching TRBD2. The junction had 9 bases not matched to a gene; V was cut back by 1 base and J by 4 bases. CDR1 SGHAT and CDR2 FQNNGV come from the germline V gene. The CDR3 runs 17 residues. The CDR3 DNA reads TGTGCCAGCAGCTTAGGGACGGGACTAGGGTATTACAATGAGCAGTTCTTC. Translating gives CASSLGTGLGYYNEQFF.

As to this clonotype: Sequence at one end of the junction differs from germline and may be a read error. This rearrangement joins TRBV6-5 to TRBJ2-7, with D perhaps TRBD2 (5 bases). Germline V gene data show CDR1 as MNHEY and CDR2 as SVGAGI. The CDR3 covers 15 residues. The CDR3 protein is CASSSTSFGSYKQYF. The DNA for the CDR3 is TGTGCCAGCAGCTCTACTAGTTTCGGCTCCTACAAGCAGTACTTC.

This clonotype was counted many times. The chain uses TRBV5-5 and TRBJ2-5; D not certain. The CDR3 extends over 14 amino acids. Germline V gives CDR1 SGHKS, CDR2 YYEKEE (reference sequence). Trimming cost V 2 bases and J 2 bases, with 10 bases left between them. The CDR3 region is CASSLGKPQETQYF. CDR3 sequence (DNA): TGTGCCAGCAGCTTAGGCAAGCCGCAAGAGACCCAGTACTTC. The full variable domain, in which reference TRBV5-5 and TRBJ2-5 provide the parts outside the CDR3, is DAGVTQSPTHLIKTRGQQVTLRCSPISGHKSVSWYQQVLGQGPQFIFQYYEKEERGRGNFPDRFSARQFPNYSSELNVNALLLGDSALYLCASSLGKPQETQYFGPGTRLLVL.

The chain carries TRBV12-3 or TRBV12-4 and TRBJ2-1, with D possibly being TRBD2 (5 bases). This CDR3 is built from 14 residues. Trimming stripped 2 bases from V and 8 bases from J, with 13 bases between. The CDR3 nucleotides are TGTGCCAGCAGTTTAACAGCTAGCTCCTATGAGCAGTTCTTC. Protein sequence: CASSLTASSYEQFF.

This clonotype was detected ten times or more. DNA for the CDR3: TGCGCCAGCAGCTCACCGGGGGGCCATGAGCAGTTCTTC. Its protein is CASSSPGGHEQFF. The chain couples TRBV5-1 to TRBJ2-1, with D tentatively TRBD2 (7 bases). The CDR3 totals 13 residues. V was trimmed by 3 bases and J by 8 bases, leaving 12 bases between them. CDR1 and CDR2 from the germline V gene are SGHRS and YFSETQ. Full variable domain (missing parts from reference TRBV5-1 and TRBJ2-1): KAGVTQTPRYLIKTRGQQVTLSCSPISGHRSVSWYQQTPGQGLQFLFEYFSETQRNKGNFPGRFSGRQFSNSRSEMNVSTLELGDSALYLCASSSPGGHEQFFGPGTRLTVL.

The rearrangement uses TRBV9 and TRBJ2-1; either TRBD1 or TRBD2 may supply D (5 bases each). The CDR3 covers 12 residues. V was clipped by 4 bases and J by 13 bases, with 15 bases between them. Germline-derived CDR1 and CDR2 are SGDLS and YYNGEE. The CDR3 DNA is TGTGCCAGCAGCTCCGACCCGGGGCAACAGTTCTTC. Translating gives CASSSDPGQQFF.